These 4 T cell receptor beta chains were sequenced from one sample in a study of T cell responses to AZD1222 COVID-19 vaccine. TCRdb's table, derived via immunoSEQ multiplex PCR, lists solely in-frame clones and lacks some. In the table there are more than 30,000 clones, roughly 90% of which are singletons. Sequencing was performed on peripheral blood, taken 28 days after the second AZD1222 dose. The origin of the receptors is an adult who received the AZD1222 COVID-19 vaccine.

The CDR3 sequence: CASLGNRGGQGRTGELFF. The CDR3 nucleotides read TGTGCCAGCCTCGGGAATCGGGGGGGACAGGGGCGTACCGGGGAGCTGTTTTTT. The rearrangement joins TRBV28 to TRBJ2-2; 10 bases line up with TRBD1. The CDR3 spans 18 residues. Germline CDR1 is MDHEN and CDR2 is SYDVKM. Unmatched junction bases numbered 17, after V lost 8 bases and J lost 5 bases. The full variable domain, completed using reference TRBV28 and TRBJ2-2, is DVKVTQSSRYLVKRTGEKVFLECVQDMDHENMFWYRQDPGLGLRLIYFSYDVKMKEKGDIPEGYSVSREKKERFSLILESASTNQTSMYLCASLGNRGGQGRTGELFFGEGSRLTVL.

V gene TRBV5-1 combines with J gene TRBJ2-5; 7 bases match TRBD1. This CDR3 comprises 15 residues. CDR1 and CDR2 (germline): SGHRS, YFSETQ. The ends lost 1 base at V and 2 bases at J; junction bases unmatched: 5. CDR3 sequence reads: CASSLSGRGQETQYF. As DNA, the CDR3 is TGCGCCAGCAGCTTGAGCGGCAGGGGGCAAGAGACCCAGTACTTC.

The V call is TRBV14, the J call TRBJ2-3, with D uncertain. Germline lookup yields CDR1 SGHDN and CDR2 FVKESK. V was clipped by 0 bases and J by 5 bases, with 6 bases between them. The CDR3 totals 13 residues. The CDR3 region has the DNA TGTGCCAGCAGCCAAGAATTGAGAGATACGCAGTATTTT. Residues: CASSQELRDTQYF. Full variable domain (outside the CDR3, taken from reference TRBV14 and TRBJ2-3): EAGVTQFPSHSVIEKGQTVTLRCDPISGHDNLYWYRRVMGKEIKFLLHFVKESKQDESGMPNNRFLAERTGGTYSTLKVQPAELEDSGVYFCASSQELRDTQYFGPGTRLTVL.

The chain links TRBV5-4 to TRBJ1-2; weak D call: TRBD1 (6 bases). Germline loops: CDR1 SGHNT, CDR2 YYREEE (reference sequence). This CDR3 spans 16 amino acids. V gave up 3 bases and J gave up 3 bases, with 18 bases separating them. This CDR3 is CASSSGAPGSDYGYTF. As DNA, the CDR3 is TGTGCCAGCAGCTCGGGGGCCCCCGGTTCGGACTATGGCTACACCTTC.